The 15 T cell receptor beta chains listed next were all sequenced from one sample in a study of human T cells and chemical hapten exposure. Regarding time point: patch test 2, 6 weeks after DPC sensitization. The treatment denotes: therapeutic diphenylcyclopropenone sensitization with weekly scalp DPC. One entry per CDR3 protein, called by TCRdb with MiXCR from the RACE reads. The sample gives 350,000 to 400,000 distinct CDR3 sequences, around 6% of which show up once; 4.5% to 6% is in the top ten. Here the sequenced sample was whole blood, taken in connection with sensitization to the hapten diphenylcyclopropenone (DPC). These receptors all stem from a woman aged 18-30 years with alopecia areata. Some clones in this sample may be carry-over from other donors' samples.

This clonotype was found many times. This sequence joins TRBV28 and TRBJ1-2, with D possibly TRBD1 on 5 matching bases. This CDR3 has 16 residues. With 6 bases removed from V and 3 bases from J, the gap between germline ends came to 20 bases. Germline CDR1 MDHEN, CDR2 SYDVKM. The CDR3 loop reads CASRPREGRIDYGYTF. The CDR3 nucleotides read TGTGCCAGCAGGCCTCGCGAGGGGAGGATCGACTATGGCTACACCTTC.

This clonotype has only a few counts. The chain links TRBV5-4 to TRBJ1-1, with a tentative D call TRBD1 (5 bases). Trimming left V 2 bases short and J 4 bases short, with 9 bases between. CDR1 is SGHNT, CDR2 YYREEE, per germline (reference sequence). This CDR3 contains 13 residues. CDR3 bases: TGTGCCAGCAGCTTTAGGGGAAGCACTGAAGCTTTCTTT. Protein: CASSFRGSTEAFF.

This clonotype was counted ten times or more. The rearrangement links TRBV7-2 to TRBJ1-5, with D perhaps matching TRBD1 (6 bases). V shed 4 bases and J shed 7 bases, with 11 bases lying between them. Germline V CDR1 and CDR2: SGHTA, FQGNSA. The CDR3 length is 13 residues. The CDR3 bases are TGTGCCAGCAGCTACCGGGGGCAGCAGCCCCAGCATTTT. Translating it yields CASSYRGQQPQHF.

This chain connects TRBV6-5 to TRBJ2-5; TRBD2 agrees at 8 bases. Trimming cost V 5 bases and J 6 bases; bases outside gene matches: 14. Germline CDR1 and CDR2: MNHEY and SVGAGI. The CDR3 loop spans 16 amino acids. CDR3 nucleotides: TGTGCCAGCAGTCCCGGTGGCGGGGGGATTAGGAAGACCCAGTACTTC. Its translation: CASSPGGGGIRKTQYF.

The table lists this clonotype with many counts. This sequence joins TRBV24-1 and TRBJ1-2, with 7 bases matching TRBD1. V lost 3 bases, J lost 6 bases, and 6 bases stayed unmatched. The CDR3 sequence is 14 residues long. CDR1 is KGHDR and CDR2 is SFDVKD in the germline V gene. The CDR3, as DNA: TGTGCCACCAGTGATGCGACAGGGACCCATGGCTACACCTTC. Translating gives CATSDATGTHGYTF.

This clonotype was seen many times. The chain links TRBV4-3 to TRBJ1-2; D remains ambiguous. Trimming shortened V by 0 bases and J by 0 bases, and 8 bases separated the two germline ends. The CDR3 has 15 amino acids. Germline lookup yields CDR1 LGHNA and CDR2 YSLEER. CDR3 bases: TGCGCCAGCAGCCAAGATCCAAAAGCTAACTATGGCTACACCTTC. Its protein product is CASSQDPKANYGYTF.

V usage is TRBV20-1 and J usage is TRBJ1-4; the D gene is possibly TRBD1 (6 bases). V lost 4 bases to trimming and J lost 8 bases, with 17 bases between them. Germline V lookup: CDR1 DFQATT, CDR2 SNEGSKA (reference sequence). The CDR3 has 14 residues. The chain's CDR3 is CSAIQGQSPEKLFF. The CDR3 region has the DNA TGCAGTGCTATCCAGGGGCAATCCCCCGAAAAACTGTTTTTT.

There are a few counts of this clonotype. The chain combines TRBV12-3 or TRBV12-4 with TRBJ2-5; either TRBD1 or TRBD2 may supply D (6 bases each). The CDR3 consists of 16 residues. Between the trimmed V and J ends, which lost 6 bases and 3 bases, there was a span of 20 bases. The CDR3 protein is CASSPEGGYLEETQYF. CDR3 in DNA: TGTGCCAGCAGCCCGGAGGGGGGTTACTTAGAAGAGACCCAGTACTTC.

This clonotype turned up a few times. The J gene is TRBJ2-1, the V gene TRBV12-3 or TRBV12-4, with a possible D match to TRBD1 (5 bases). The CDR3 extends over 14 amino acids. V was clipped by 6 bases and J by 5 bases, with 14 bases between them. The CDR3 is CASSQGVGDNEQFF. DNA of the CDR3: TGTGCCAGCAGCCAAGGGGTCGGTGACAATGAGCAGTTCTTC.

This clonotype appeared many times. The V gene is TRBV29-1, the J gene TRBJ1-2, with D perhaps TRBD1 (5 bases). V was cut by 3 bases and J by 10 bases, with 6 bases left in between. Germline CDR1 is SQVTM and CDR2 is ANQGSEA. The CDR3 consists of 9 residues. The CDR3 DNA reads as TGCAGCGTTGACAGGGACTACACCTTC. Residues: CSVDRDYTF.

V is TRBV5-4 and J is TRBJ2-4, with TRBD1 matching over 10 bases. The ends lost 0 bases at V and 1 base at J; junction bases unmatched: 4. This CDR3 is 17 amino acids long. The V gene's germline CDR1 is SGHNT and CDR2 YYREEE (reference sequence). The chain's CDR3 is CASSLEGTGVAKNIQYF. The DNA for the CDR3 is TGTGCCAGCAGCTTGGAAGGGACAGGGGTGGCCAAAAACATTCAGTACTTC.

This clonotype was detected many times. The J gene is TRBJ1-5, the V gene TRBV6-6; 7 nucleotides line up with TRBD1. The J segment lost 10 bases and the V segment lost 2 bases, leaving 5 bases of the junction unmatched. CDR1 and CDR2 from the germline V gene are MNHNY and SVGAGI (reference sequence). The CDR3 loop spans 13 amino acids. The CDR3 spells CASSYTRDSPQHF. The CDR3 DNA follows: TGTGCCAGCAGTTACACGCGGGACAGTCCCCAGCATTTT.

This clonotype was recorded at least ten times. The CDR3 is CASSYRPLATNEKLFF. In nucleotides, the CDR3 is TGTGCCAGCAGTTACAGGCCACTCGCAACTAATGAAAAACTGTTTTTT. The V and J genes are TRBV12-3 or TRBV12-4 and TRBJ1-4; tentative D call: TRBD1 (5 bases). V was cut by 4 bases and J by 0 bases, with 12 bases left in between. This CDR3 contains 16 residues.

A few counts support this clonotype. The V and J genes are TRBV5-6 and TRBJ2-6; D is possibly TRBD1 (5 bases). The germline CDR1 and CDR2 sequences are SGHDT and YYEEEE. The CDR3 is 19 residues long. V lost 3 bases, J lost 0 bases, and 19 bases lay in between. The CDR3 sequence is CASSSPKAQAFSGANVLTF. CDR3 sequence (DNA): TGTGCCAGCAGCTCACCGAAGGCACAGGCCTTCTCTGGGGCCAACGTCCTGACTTTC.

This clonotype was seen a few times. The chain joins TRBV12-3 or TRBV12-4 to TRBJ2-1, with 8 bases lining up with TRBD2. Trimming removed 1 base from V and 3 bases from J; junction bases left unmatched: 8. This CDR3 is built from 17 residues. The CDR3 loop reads CASSLEFAGGLYNEQFF. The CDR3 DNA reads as TGTGCCAGCAGTTTAGAATTTGCGGGGGGTCTCTACAATGAGCAGTTCTTC.